Only a few counts were recorded for the clone carrying this T cell receptor (beta chain). This sample was taken from a study of human T cells and chemical hapten exposure. Looking at the study overall: Diphenylcyclopropenone was applied weekly to patients' scalps across the approximately 25-week study.

TCRdb passed the RACE reads through MiXCR, listing each CDR3 protein once. The table includes roughly 100,000 distinct CDR3 sequences, approximately 36% detected once. The V and J ends lost 2 bases and 0 bases respectively, with 7 bases between them. Germline values: CDR1 PRHDT, CDR2 FYEKMQ (reference sequence). The CDR3 runs 15 residues. Time point meaning: patch test 3, about 24 weeks after DPC sensitization. Treatment of the sample: therapeutic diphenylcyclopropenone sensitization with weekly scalp DPC. The chain is built from TRBV13 and TRBJ2-2, with D possibly matching TRBD1 (6 bases). The source material was whole blood, sampled in connection with sensitization to the hapten diphenylcyclopropenone (DPC). The TCR comes from a man in his forties with alopecia areata. Some clones in this sample may be carry-over from other donors' samples. Here the CDR3 reads CASSLYRANTGELFF. CDR3 in DNA: TGTGCCAGCAGCTTATACAGGGCGAACACCGGGGAGCTGTTTTTT.